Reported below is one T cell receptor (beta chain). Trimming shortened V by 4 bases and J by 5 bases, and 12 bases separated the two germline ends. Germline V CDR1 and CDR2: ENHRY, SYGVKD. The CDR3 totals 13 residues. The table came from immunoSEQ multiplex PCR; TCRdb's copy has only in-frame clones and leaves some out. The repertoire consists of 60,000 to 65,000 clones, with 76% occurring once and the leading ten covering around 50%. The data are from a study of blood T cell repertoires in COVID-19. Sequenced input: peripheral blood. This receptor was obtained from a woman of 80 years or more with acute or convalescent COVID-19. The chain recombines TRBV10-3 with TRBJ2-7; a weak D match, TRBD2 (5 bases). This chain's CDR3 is CAISAGGLDEQYF. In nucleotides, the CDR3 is TGTGCCATCAGTGCGGGCGGGTTGGACGAGCAGTACTTC.